What follows is one T cell receptor beta chain and its context. Its specificity is not known. Amplification used 60 Vbeta primers and 13 Jbeta primers. Some clones are missing from TCRdb's copy, which holds only in-frame ones; the method was immunoSEQ multiplex PCR. Here the sample table reports 130,000 to 150,000 clones. CDR1 and CDR2 (germline): GTSNPN, SVGIG (reference sequence). The trim removed 3 bases at V and 4 bases at J, leaving 12 bases unmatched. CDR3 length equals 16 residues. The sample comes from a study of cytomegalovirus exposure and HLA in healthy donors. Points from the study as a whole: The study put some 150 TCR beta chains on its list as cytomegalovirus-associated. Roughly even sequencing depth across donors was the assumption behind the presence/absence analyses. Sequence variants that were highly shared formed a cluster that was likely a sequencing artifact.

The chain recombines TRBV30 with TRBJ2-5, with 9 bases fitting TRBD2. Sample: PBMCs. The clonotype originates from a male donor in good health and CMV-seronegative. DNA of the CDR3: TGTGCCTGGAGCCCACGGGGGCGGGGGGGCGGAGAGACCCAGTACTTC. It is translated as CAWSPRGRGGGETQYF. The whole variable domain, filled in from reference TRBV30 and TRBJ2-5, reads SQTIHQWPATLVQPVGSPLSLECTVEGTSNPNLYWYRQAAGRGLQLLFYSVGIGQISSEVPQNLSASRPQDRQFILSSKKLLLSDSGFYLCAWSPRGRGGGETQYFGPGTRLLVL.